This passage covers 30 T cell receptor beta chains from one sample sequenced in a study of T cells after yellow fever vaccination. A single record per CDR3 protein comes from TCRdb applying MiXCR to the 5' RACE reads. The table records 300,000 or so distinct CDR3 sequences, roughly 9% of them present only once. The source material was CD4+ T cells sorted from PBMCs, sampled 5 days after the yellow fever booster vaccination. All receptors come from a man in his late teens or twenties who received the YFV17D yellow fever vaccine.

This sequence joins TRBV9 and TRBJ1-4; D call uncertain. Deletions cut 3 bases from V and 2 bases from J, with 14 bases between. This CDR3 is built from 16 residues. Looked up from germline, CDR1 is SGDLS and CDR2 is YYNGEE. The CDR3 is CASSALGSATNEKLFF. The CDR3 nucleotides are TGTGCCAGCAGCGCCCTCGGGTCCGCGACTAATGAAAAACTGTTTTTT.

This sequence joins TRBV3-1 and TRBJ2-2; the D gene could be TRBD1 or TRBD2 (5 bases each). The CDR3 spans 17 residues. Trimming shortened V by 3 bases and J by 1 base, and 15 bases separated the two germline ends. Germline V gene lookup returns CDR1 LGHDT and CDR2 YNNKEL (reference sequence). This chain's CDR3 is CASSQPWGRGNTGELFF. CDR3 nucleotide sequence: TGTGCCAGCAGCCAGCCCTGGGGACGGGGGAACACCGGGGAGCTGTTTTTT.

The rearrangement links TRBV7-9 to TRBJ2-2, with 8 bases that match TRBD1. Germline V gives CDR1 SEHNR, CDR2 FQNEAQ (reference sequence). Germline trimming cut 3 bases from V and 1 base from J; bases unmatched to any gene: 10. There are 18 residues in the CDR3. This CDR3 is CASSFRDRTVLNTGELFF. The CDR3 DNA reads TGTGCCAGCAGCTTCCGGGACAGGACTGTCTTGAACACCGGGGAGCTGTTTTTT.

The V call is TRBV9, the J call TRBJ1-6; 7 nucleotides align to TRBD1. V dropped 4 bases and J dropped 8; count of bases not matched to a gene: 6. Germline lookup yields CDR1 SGDLS and CDR2 YYNGEE. CDR3 size: 14 residues. The CDR3 here is CASSWGQLDSPLHF. In DNA, the CDR3 is TGTGCCAGCAGCTGGGGACAGTTGGATTCACCCCTCCACTTT.

The sample holds a few counts of this clonotype. V usage is TRBV5-1 and J usage is TRBJ1-2, with D perhaps matching TRBD1 (5 bases). The CDR3 extends over 15 amino acids. Germline V gene lookup returns CDR1 SGHRS and CDR2 YFSETQ. V was cut by 0 bases and J by 3 bases, with 12 bases left in between. The CDR3 region is CASSLERVRDYGYTF. In nucleotides, the CDR3 is TGCGCCAGCAGCTTGGAGCGTGTCAGGGACTATGGCTACACCTTC.

V and J are TRBV4-1 and TRBJ1-2; 8 bases align to TRBD1. Germline loops: CDR1 MGHRA, CDR2 YSYEKL. CDR3 length: 16 amino acids. Unmatched junction bases numbered 5, after V lost 2 bases and J lost 0 bases. The CDR3 reads CASSQPGGKTNYGYTF. CDR3 sequence (DNA): TGCGCCAGCAGCCAACCAGGGGGCAAAACTAACTATGGCTACACCTTC.

This chain links TRBV15 with TRBJ2-2, with D tentatively TRBD2 (5 bases). CDR1 is LNHNV, CDR2 YYDKDF, per germline (reference sequence). The CDR3 length is 15 residues. The ends were cut back, 0 bases at V and 6 bases at J, with 11 bases in the middle. The CDR3: CATSRDLREAGELFF. DNA for the CDR3: TGTGCCACCAGCAGAGATTTGAGGGAAGCCGGGGAGCTGTTTTTT.

Many counts were recorded for this clonotype. V and J are TRBV6-5 and TRBJ1-6; no reliable D call. V was shortened by 7 bases and J by 4 bases, with 11 bases between the two germline ends. CDR3 length equals 14 residues. Germline CDR1 MNHEY, CDR2 SVGAGI. CDR3 sequence: CASTPQEYNSPLHF. CDR3 sequence (DNA): TGTGCCAGCACCCCCCAGGAATATAATTCACCCCTCCACTTT.

The rearrangement links TRBV9 to TRBJ2-5, with a weak D call TRBD1 (6 bases). The germline CDR1 and CDR2 sequences are SGDLS and YYNGEE. Trimming left V 1 base short and J 2 bases short, with 9 bases between. This CDR3 contains 14 residues. CDR3 protein: CASSVYDRQETQYF. CDR3 sequence (DNA): TGTGCCAGCAGCGTATATGACAGGCAAGAGACCCAGTACTTC.

The chain recombines TRBV20-1 with TRBJ2-5; 8 nucleotides line up with TRBD1. Trimming at V came to 6 bases and at J to 4 bases, leaving 10 bases not matched to a gene. Germline loops: CDR1 DFQATT, CDR2 SNEGSKA (reference sequence). This CDR3 region has 14 residues. CDR3: CSANRDRRPETQYF. Here the CDR3 DNA reads TGCAGTGCCAACCGGGACAGGAGGCCAGAGACCCAGTACTTC.

This chain uses TRBV2 with TRBJ1-1, with D unclear. This CDR3 is built from 13 residues. V was pared by 6 bases and J by 0 bases, with 8 bases between. Germline lookup yields CDR1 SNHLY and CDR2 FYNNEI. The CDR3 DNA reads as TGTGCCAGCAGGGCAGAGCTGAACACTGAAGCTTTCTTT. It is translated as CASRAELNTEAFF.

This clonotype was picked up many times. The V call is TRBV6-1, the J call TRBJ1-5, with unresolved D. This CDR3 region has 13 residues. CDR1 and CDR2 (germline): MNHNS, SASEGT. The V gene lost 5 bases and the J gene lost 5 bases, with 10 bases spanning the gap. This CDR3 reads CASSLERDQPQHF. The CDR3 DNA reads TGTGCCAGCAGTCTCGAGAGAGATCAGCCCCAGCATTTT.

The sample holds a few counts of this clonotype. The chain recombines TRBV3-1 with TRBJ1-1; D remains ambiguous. The CDR3 covers 13 residues. V was clipped by 2 bases and J by 0 bases, with 4 bases between them. Germline V gives CDR1 LGHDT, CDR2 YNNKEL (reference sequence). This CDR3 is CASSQLVNTEAFF. The DNA of the CDR3 is TGTGCCAGCAGCCAACTAGTGAACACTGAAGCTTTCTTT.

The chain combines TRBV3-1 with TRBJ2-1; 12 bases agree with TRBD2. Per the germline V gene, CDR1 is LGHDT and CDR2 is YNNKEL (reference sequence). V was clipped by 6 bases and J by 2 bases; unmatched bases: 2. The CDR3 extends over 15 amino acids. This CDR3 reads CASRLAGGTYNEQFF. CDR3 bases: TGTGCCAGCAGACTAGCGGGGGGCACCTACAATGAGCAGTTCTTC.

The gene calls are TRBV18 and TRBJ1-4; the D is unclear. Germline V gives CDR1 KGHSH, CDR2 LQKENI. The CDR3 loop spans 14 amino acids. Trimming removed 3 bases from V and 4 bases from J, with 9 bases in between. This CDR3 reads CASSPSQLNEKLFF. In nucleotides, the CDR3 is TGTGCCAGCTCACCTAGTCAGCTTAATGAAAAACTGTTTTTT.

This clonotype showed up many times. The V call is TRBV4-1, the J call TRBJ1-2, with TRBD1 as a possible D gene (6 bases). The V and J ends lost 1 base and 2 bases respectively, with 11 bases between them. The germline V gene has CDR1 MGHRA and CDR2 YSYEKL. The CDR3 runs 15 residues. The chain's CDR3 is CASSQGGGHNYGYTF. The DNA for the CDR3 is TGCGCCAGCAGCCAAGGGGGGGGGCACAACTATGGCTACACCTTC.

This clonotype has a count of ten or more. The chain couples TRBV10-3 to TRBJ2-4; 9 bases are a match to TRBD1. The CDR3 has 14 residues. Trimming removed 6 bases from V and 6 bases from J; junction bases left unmatched: 6. Germline lookup yields CDR1 ENHRY and CDR2 SYGVKD. The CDR3: CAISTTGGGNIQYF. DNA of the CDR3: TGTGCCATCAGCACGACAGGGGGGGGAAACATTCAGTACTTC.

This clonotype was counted many times. J is TRBJ1-1 and V is TRBV5-1; maybe TRBD1 (6 bases). Looked up from germline, CDR1 is SGHRS and CDR2 is YFSETQ. V was cut by 4 bases and J by 9 bases, with 22 bases left in between. The CDR3 covers 15 residues. The chain's CDR3 is CASSNDRPGRGKAFF. CDR3 nucleotides: TGCGCCAGCAGCAACGACAGGCCCGGACGGGGAAAAGCTTTCTTT.

The V gene is TRBV6-6, the J gene TRBJ2-5, with 11 bases fitting TRBD1. The CDR3 extends over 15 amino acids. Trimming took 5 bases from V and 1 from J; bases not matched to a gene: 3. Germline CDR1 MNHNY, CDR2 SVGAGI (reference sequence). The CDR3 reads CASSRDRGSQETQYF. CDR3 DNA: TGTGCCAGCAGTAGGGACAGGGGGTCCCAAGAGACCCAGTACTTC.

This clonotype was counted ten times or more. V and J are TRBV7-2 and TRBJ1-2, with D possibly being TRBD1 (5 bases). The CDR3 has 14 residues. CDR1 SGHTA and CDR2 FQGNSA come from the germline V gene. Trimming left V 5 bases short and J 8 bases short, with 18 bases between. CDR3 coding DNA: TGTGCCAGCAGCCTAGAGGTCAGGGTGAGGGGCTACACCTTC. This sequence encodes CASSLEVRVRGYTF.

V and J are TRBV18 and TRBJ1-1; possible D gene TRBD1, 6 bases. V was trimmed by 4 bases and J by 5 bases, leaving 14 bases between them. CDR1 is KGHSH and CDR2 is LQKENI in the germline V gene. The CDR3 covers 14 residues. The CDR3 loop is CASSLGQRGTEAFF. The CDR3 nucleotides read TGTGCCAGCTCACTCGGACAGAGGGGGACTGAAGCTTTCTTT.

The CDR3 sequence: CASSFGSTEAFF. The CDR3 coding sequence is TGTGCCAGCAGCTTCGGTTCCACTGAAGCTTTCTTT. The rearrangement joins TRBV7-9 to TRBJ1-1; D ambiguous. The V end lost 3 bases, the J end lost 4 bases, and 6 bases lay between the germline ends. Germline V lookup: CDR1 SEHNR, CDR2 FQNEAQ (reference sequence). The CDR3 consists of 12 residues. The full variable domain, completed using reference TRBV7-9 and TRBJ1-1, is DTGVSQNPRHKITKRGQNVTFRCDPISEHNRLYWYRQTLGQGPEFLTYFQNEAQLEKSRLLSDRFSAERPKGSFSTLEIQRTEQGDSAMYLCASSFGSTEAFFGQGTRLTVV.

CDR3 amino acids: CASSGTPSHNEQFF. The CDR3 nucleotides are TGCGCCAGCAGCGGGACTCCCAGCCACAATGAGCAGTTCTTC. The chain uses TRBV4-3 and TRBJ2-1, with a possible D match to TRBD2 (6 bases). CDR1 is LGHNA, CDR2 YSLEER, per germline. V lost 5 bases and J 5 bases, leaving 13 bases between the germline ends. The CDR3 runs to 14 residues.

This clonotype was seen at least ten times. This rearrangement joins TRBV7-9 to TRBJ2-1; D remains ambiguous. This CDR3 has 16 amino acids. V lost 5 bases to trimming and J lost 6 bases, with 20 bases between them. The germline V gene has CDR1 SEHNR and CDR2 FQNEAQ (reference sequence). The chain's CDR3 is CASSHKVRVGRNEQFF. CDR3 nucleotide sequence: TGTGCCAGCAGCCATAAGGTCCGGGTGGGTCGCAATGAGCAGTTCTTC.

This clonotype has a handful of counts. V gene TRBV5-1 combines with J gene TRBJ1-1; tentative D call: TRBD1 (5 bases). Germline V lookup: CDR1 SGHRS, CDR2 YFSETQ. This CDR3 has 16 amino acids. V lost 4 bases and J 4 bases, leaving 20 bases between the germline ends. CDR3 nucleotide sequence: TGCGCCAGCAGCCCTGGATATTCAGGGACGAGCACTGAAGCTTTCTTT. It specifies CASSPGYSGTSTEAFF.

The CDR3 sequence: CATKGSGANVLTF. CDR3 DNA sequence: TGTGCCACCAAAGGGTCTGGGGCCAACGTCCTGACTTTC. The rearrangement uses TRBV19 and TRBJ2-6; D call uncertain. The V end was cut by 10 bases, the J end by 1 base, with 8 bases between. The CDR3 covers 13 residues. Looked up from germline, CDR1 is LNHDA and CDR2 is SQIVND (reference sequence).

This clonotype was counted between two and nine times. CDR3 sequence reads: CASSIWGVLTDTQYF. CDR3 DNA: TGTGCCAGCAGTATTTGGGGGGTTCTGACAGATACGCAGTATTTT. The chain uses TRBV6-1 and TRBJ2-3, with D perhaps TRBD2 (6 bases). The V end was cut by 5 bases, the J end by 3 bases, with 15 bases between. The V gene's germline CDR1 is MNHNS and CDR2 SASEGT. This CDR3 is 15 amino acids long.

This chain uses TRBV15 with TRBJ2-2; no clear D. Per the germline V gene, CDR1 is LNHNV and CDR2 is YYDKDF (reference sequence). The CDR3 length is 13 residues. Trimming removed 3 bases from V and 7 bases from J, with 9 bases in between. The CDR3 nucleotides are TGTGCCACCAGCAGGGGCGGAGACGGGGAGCTGTTTTTT. The encoded protein is CATSRGGDGELFF.

The V call is TRBV12-3 or TRBV12-4, the J call TRBJ2-2; 8 bases are a match to TRBD2. V dropped 8 bases and J dropped 0; count of bases not matched to a gene: 2. CDR3 length equals 14 residues. The CDR3 nucleotides read TGTGCCAGCCTACTAGCGGCGAACACCGGGGAGCTGTTTTTT. Encoded protein: CASLLAANTGELFF.

In its sample, this clonotype was seen a few times. The chain employs TRBV7-2 and TRBJ2-1; 8 nucleotides agree with TRBD2. V trimming: 3 bases; J trimming: 4 bases; junction bases outside the gene matches: 8. From germline, CDR1 is SGHTA and CDR2 FQGNSA. CDR3 length: 16 residues. This CDR3 is CASSLRLAGGYNEQFF. DNA of the CDR3: TGTGCCAGCAGCTTGCGGCTCGCGGGGGGTTACAATGAGCAGTTCTTC.